This is a list of T cell receptor beta chains from one sample in a study of T cell changes during pregnancy in multiple sclerosis. Repertoires were generated with immunoSEQ multiplex PCR, while TCRdb's copy carries only in-frame clones and drops some. The sample has about 52,000 clones, approximately 92% seen once; the top ten hold around 0.73%. This sample comprised CD4+ T cells from peripheral blood mononuclear cells, obtained in the third trimester of pregnancy. These receptors originate from a female donor with multiple sclerosis, enrolled in a pregnancy study. CDR3s include the opening cysteine and the closing phenylalanine or tryptophan. Each record gives: J gene, V gene, CDR3 protein.

J gene: TRBJ2-2
V gene: TRBV6-4
CDR3 protein: CASSEGAANTGELFF

J gene: TRBJ2-1
V gene: TRBV6-5
CDR3 protein: CASNPAGGGNNEQFF

J gene: TRBJ1-1
V gene: TRBV29-1
CDR3 protein: CSVSQVLNTEAFF

J gene: TRBJ1-2
V gene: TRBV6-5
CDR3 protein: CASPKGGQTGYTF

J gene: TRBJ2-3
V gene: TRBV7-3
CDR3 protein: CASSPGLAGGRTDTQYF

J gene: TRBJ1-2
V gene: TRBV9
CDR3 protein: CASSVGGSYGYTF

J gene: TRBJ1-5
V gene: TRBV2
CDR3 protein: CASSEEAAAEPQHF

J gene: TRBJ2-7
V gene: TRBV29-1
CDR3 protein: CSVVGDRGWEQYF

J gene: TRBJ2-5
V gene: TRBV27
CDR3 protein: CASSSQRLAETQYF

J gene: TRBJ2-7
V gene: TRBV5-1
CDR3 protein: CASSLVRGASEQYF

J gene: TRBJ1-2
V gene: TRBV30
CDR3 protein: CAWSATLQGTWGYTF

J gene: TRBJ1-3
V gene: TRBV25-1
CDR3 protein: CASSAGTGFGNTIYF

J gene: TRBJ2-5
V gene: TRBV9
CDR3 protein: CASSSGGLQETQYF

J gene: TRBJ1-2
V gene: TRBV4-3
CDR3 protein: CASSLRGNYGYTF

J gene: TRBJ2-5
V gene: TRBV9
CDR3 protein: CASSVAPGLAGVQETQYF

J gene: TRBJ2-6
V gene: TRBV12-5
CDR3 protein: CASGPTGGFLSGANVLTF

J gene: TRBJ1-5
V gene: TRBV28
CDR3 protein: CASSFMQNNQPQHF

J gene: TRBJ2-5
V gene: TRBV14
CDR3 protein: CASSQDVLSGGWQETQYF

J gene: TRBJ2-4
V gene: TRBV4-3
CDR3 protein: CASSQEFGRAGDIQYF

J gene: TRBJ2-1
V gene: TRBV7-2
CDR3 protein: CASSPRVPYNEQFF

J gene: TRBJ2-5
V gene: TRBV5-6
CDR3 protein: CASSLTTGTVVETQYF

J gene: TRBJ2-7
V gene: TRBV7-6
CDR3 protein: CASSLGMGGEQYF

J gene: TRBJ1-4
V gene: TRBV29-1
CDR3 protein: CSYRGLANEKLFF

J gene: TRBJ1-1
V gene: TRBV5-1
CDR3 protein: CASSFIRGTEAFF

J gene: TRBJ2-1
V gene: TRBV6-4
CDR3 protein: CASSRTSGGAGNEQFF

J gene: TRBJ1-1
V gene: TRBV9
CDR3 protein: CASSARPGQGEEAFF

J gene: TRBJ2-2
V gene: TRBV5-5
CDR3 protein: CASSLGPEAGELFF

J gene: TRBJ2-1
V gene: TRBV5-4
CDR3 protein: CASTSGSGSREQFF

J gene: TRBJ2-5
V gene: TRBV27
CDR3 protein: CASSRTGQETQYF

J gene: TRBJ1-1
V gene: TRBV11-3
CDR3 protein: CASSHDSGDTEAFF

J gene: TRBJ1-1
V gene: TRBV19
CDR3 protein: CASESDRENTEAFF

J gene: TRBJ2-1
V gene: TRBV19
CDR3 protein: CASSTRRGQGYNEQFF

J gene: TRBJ2-1
V gene: TRBV6-4
CDR3 protein: CASRREGGMVNEQFF

J gene: TRBJ1-1
V gene: TRBV18
CDR3 protein: CASSPERQITFHEAFF

J gene: TRBJ2-1
V gene: TRBV9
CDR3 protein: CASCPLAGAYNEQFF

J gene: TRBJ2-3
V gene: TRBV11-3
CDR3 protein: CASSKRTSGGTNTQYF

J gene: TRBJ2-1
V gene: TRBV7-2
CDR3 protein: CASSYQWSNEQFF

J gene: TRBJ1-2
V gene: TRBV6-5
CDR3 protein: CASSYSIQSQGYTF

J gene: TRBJ1-2
V gene: TRBV2
CDR3 protein: CASSEEFGAGYGYTF

J gene: TRBJ2-1
V gene: TRBV2
CDR3 protein: CASSSLAGGPYEQFF

J gene: TRBJ2-1
V gene: TRBV5-1
CDR3 protein: CASSGGTGSGYNEQFF

J gene: TRBJ1-6
V gene: TRBV6-5
CDR3 protein: CASRATGPNSPLHF

J gene: TRBJ2-6
V gene: TRBV5-8
CDR3 protein: CASSLGTGNSGANVLTF

J gene: TRBJ2-1
V gene: TRBV7-2
CDR3 protein: CASSLGGGAVREQFF

J gene: TRBJ2-3
V gene: TRBV5-1
CDR3 protein: CASSFLGRYTDTQYF

J gene: TRBJ1-2
V gene: TRBV4-3
CDR3 protein: CASSQDGWANYGYTF

J gene: TRBJ2-3
V gene: TRBV7-9
CDR3 protein: CASSLRGRGGLDTQYF

J gene: TRBJ2-3
V gene: TRBV14
CDR3 protein: CASSQDKQGQHTDTQYF

J gene: TRBJ2-3
V gene: TRBV6-1
CDR3 protein: CASSGQDGTDTQYF

J gene: TRBJ2-6
V gene: TRBV9
CDR3 protein: CASSVGFLSGSGANVLTF

J gene: TRBJ2-3
V gene: TRBV10-3
CDR3 protein: CAISELAGARTDTQYF

J gene: TRBJ1-6
V gene: TRBV5-1
CDR3 protein: CASSFEGPHHYNSPLHF

J gene: TRBJ1-1
V gene: TRBV5-4
CDR3 protein: CASSSQGRAFF

J gene: TRBJ2-1
V gene: TRBV5-1
CDR3 protein: CASSRETEQFF

J gene: TRBJ1-2
V gene: TRBV6-1
CDR3 protein: CASSEAAGYGYTF

J gene: TRBJ1-3
V gene: TRBV6-5
CDR3 protein: CASSYEQGDPNTIYF

J gene: TRBJ2-7
V gene: TRBV6-1
CDR3 protein: CASSAFEQGGREQYF

J gene: TRBJ1-2
V gene: TRBV9
CDR3 protein: CASSVTGATTYGYTF

J gene: TRBJ2-5
V gene: TRBV18
CDR3 protein: CASSPIPFPGETQYF

J gene: TRBJ2-4
V gene: TRBV21-1
CDR3 protein: CASSKKRGGYQPSNIQYF